Sequencing of this T cell receptor (beta chain) was carried out in a study of OX40 agonist ivuxolimab in advanced cancers. Study context: Having had anti-PD-1, anti-PD-L1 or anti-CTLA-4 therapy before was allowed, and roughly 39% had some. Two patients with cutaneous melanoma and one with hepatocellular carcinoma, three in total, showed partial responses.

Germline-derived CDR1 and CDR2 are SGHVS and FNYEAQ. Between the trimmed V and J ends, which lost 6 bases and 6 bases, there was a span of 23 bases. The CDR3 consists of 16 residues. This table comes from immunoSEQ multiplex PCR, and its TCRdb copy is limited to in-frame clones, with some not included. Of some 30,000 clones in the sample, roughly 89% are singletons; the top ten hold more than 0.8%. The sequencing here drew on CD4+ or CD8+ T cells sorted from blood, taken in a trial of the OX40 agonist ivuxolimab. This chain joins TRBV7-6 and TRBJ1-2; D perhaps matches TRBD1 (5 bases). The TCR originated in an adult with an advanced solid tumor such as melanoma, head and neck, liver or kidney cancer. In DNA form, the CDR3 reads TGTGCCAGCAGTAGAAAGGGGAGTGTGGGCCTAGATGGCTACACCTTC. Translating it yields CASSRKGSVGLDGYTF.